This T cell receptor beta chain was sequenced during a study of T cell changes during pregnancy in multiple sclerosis. Profiled with immunoSEQ multiplex PCR; TCRdb holds only in-frame clones, not every one. The sample lists over 55,000 clones, 70% to 90% occurring once. Trimming pared 4 bases from V and 5 bases from J, leaving 12 bases between. Per germline, CDR1 GTSNPN and CDR2 SVGIG (reference sequence). The CDR3 is 13 amino acids. Source: peripheral blood, taken in the first trimester of pregnancy. The J gene is TRBJ1-5, the V gene TRBV30; the D gene is possibly TRBD1 (6 bases). The TCR sequence derives from a female donor with multiple sclerosis, enrolled in a pregnancy study. The CDR3 nucleotides read TGTGCCTGGAATCGCAGGGGATATCAGCCCCAGCATTTT. Encoded protein: CAWNRRGYQPQHF. Looking up the rest from reference TRBV30 and TRBJ1-5 gives the full variable domain: SQTIHQWPATLVQPVGSPLSLECTVEGTSNPNLYWYRQAAGRGLQLLFYSVGIGQISSEVPQNLSASRPQDRQFILSSKKLLLSDSGFYLCAWNRRGYQPQHFGDGTRLSIL.